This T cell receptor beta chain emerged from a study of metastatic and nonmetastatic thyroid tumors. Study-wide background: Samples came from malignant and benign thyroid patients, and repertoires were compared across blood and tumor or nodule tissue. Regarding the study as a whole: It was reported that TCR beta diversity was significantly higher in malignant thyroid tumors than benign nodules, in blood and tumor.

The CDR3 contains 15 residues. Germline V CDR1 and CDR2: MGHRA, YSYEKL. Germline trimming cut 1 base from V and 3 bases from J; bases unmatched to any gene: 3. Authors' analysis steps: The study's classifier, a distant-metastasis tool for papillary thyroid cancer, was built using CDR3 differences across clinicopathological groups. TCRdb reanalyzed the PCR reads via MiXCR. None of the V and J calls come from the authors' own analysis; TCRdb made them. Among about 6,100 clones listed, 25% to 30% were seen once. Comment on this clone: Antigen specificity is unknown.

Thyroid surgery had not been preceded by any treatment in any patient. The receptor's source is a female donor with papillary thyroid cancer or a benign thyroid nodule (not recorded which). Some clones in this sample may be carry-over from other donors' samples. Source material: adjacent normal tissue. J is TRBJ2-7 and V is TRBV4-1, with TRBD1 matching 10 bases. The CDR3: CASSQVGTGVYEQYF. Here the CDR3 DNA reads TGCGCCAGCAGCCAAGTGGGGACAGGGGTCTACGAGCAGTACTTC.